The next 23 T cell receptor beta chains were all read from a single sample in a study of cytomegalovirus exposure and HLA in healthy donors (dated by TCRdb to between 2016 and 2019). Receptor amplification or capture employed the immunoSEQ multiplex PCR assay. For the multiplex PCR, a mixture combining 60 forward primers for TCR Vbeta segments and 13 reverse primers for TCR Jbeta segments was used. Entries here come from immuneACCESS through TCRdb and include only in-frame sequences with V and J called. Some clones fail to appear in such tables; in the studies checked, an unresolved V gene covers under half of the shortfall, and the cause of the remainder is unknown. Present in this sample are 200,000 to 250,000 clones, 82% of which were seen just once. Roughly 2.5% of the sample rests with the top ten. Input material: PBMCs. The receptor source for this set is a woman aged 40 to 50 in good health and CMV-seronegative.

This clone occurred a few times. The chain is built from TRBV27 and TRBJ1-2; TRBD1 agrees at 7 bases. This CDR3 spans 12 amino acids. V lost 7 bases, J lost 3 bases, and 2 bases stayed unmatched. Germline assignment: CDR1 MNHEY and CDR2 SMNVEV (reference sequence). CDR3 coding DNA: TGTGCCAGCATGGGGACAGACTATGGCTACACCTTC. Its translation is CASMGTDYGYTF.

The V and J genes are TRBV30 and TRBJ2-7, with 10 positions matching TRBD1. The CDR3 loop spans 14 amino acids. Trimming at V came to 5 bases and at J to 2 bases, leaving 6 bases not matched to a gene. Looked up from germline, CDR1 is GTSNPN and CDR2 is SVGIG (reference sequence). CDR3 amino acids: CAWAGGTGAYEQYF. As DNA, the CDR3 is TGTGCCTGGGCCGGGGGGACAGGGGCCTACGAGCAGTACTTC.

This rearrangement joins TRBV23-1 to TRBJ2-2; 9 bases match TRBD1. TRBV23-1 carries the ORF label, with uncertain function. J gave up 6 bases and V 3 bases, and 8 bases lay outside the gene matches. The CDR3 is made up of 16 amino acids. This CDR3 is CASSHKGQGLSGELFF. The CDR3 DNA reads TGCGCCAGCAGTCACAAGGGACAGGGTTTATCCGGGGAGCTGTTTTTT.

The chain employs TRBV6-1 and TRBJ2-7; TRBD1 might be the D (6 bases). This CDR3 region has 13 residues. Germline CDR1 is MNHNS and CDR2 is SASEGT. V lost 3 bases and J 2 bases, leaving 8 bases between the germline ends. In nucleotides, the CDR3 is TGTGCCAGCAGTGACTACAGGGCCTACGAGCAGTACTTC. As protein: CASSDYRAYEQYF.

CDR3 region: CSVQGFYEQYF. DNA for the CDR3: TGCAGCGTCCAGGGGTTCTACGAGCAGTACTTC. The chain uses TRBV29-1 and TRBJ2-7, with a possible D match to TRBD1 (6 bases). Trimming removed 6 bases at V and 3 bases at J, with 9 bases between. This CDR3 contains 11 residues. The germline gives CDR1 SQVTM, CDR2 ANQGSEA.

The chain is built from TRBV2 and TRBJ2-7; 14 bases are shared with TRBD2. The CDR3 sequence is 16 residues long. The V and J ends lost 7 bases and 4 bases, in that order; junction bases with no gene match: 9. Germline V gene sequence: CDR1 SNHLY, CDR2 FYNNEI. The chain's CDR3 is CASKIGLAGGLYEQYF. CDR3 nucleotide sequence: TGTGCCAGCAAAATCGGACTAGCGGGAGGATTGTACGAGCAGTACTTC.

This clone was seen only once. The CDR3 DNA follows: TGTGCCAGCAGCGGGACTAGCTCCTACGAGCAGTACTTC. Protein product: CASSGTSSYEQYF. The chain recombines TRBV2 with TRBJ2-7; 8 bases match TRBD2. The germline gives CDR1 SNHLY, CDR2 FYNNEI. The CDR3 extends over 13 amino acids. The J segment lost 0 bases and the V segment lost 6 bases, leaving 1 base of the junction unmatched.

As to this clone: Sequence at one end of the junction differs from germline and may be a read error. This chain links TRBV27 with TRBJ1-2; D is unclear. The germline CDR1 and CDR2 sequences are MNHEY and SMNVEV (reference sequence). CDR3 size: 11 residues. The CDR3 region has the DNA TGTGCCAGCAGTCCCGGATCAGGCTACCCCTTC. It yields the protein CASSPGSGYPF.

This clone occurred a few times. The chain has TRBV29-1 and TRBJ1-1, with D hard to call. Germline V gives CDR1 SQVTM, CDR2 ANQGSEA. The CDR3 consists of 11 residues. The V end was cut by 7 bases, the J end by 10 bases, with 16 bases between. The CDR3 coding sequence is TGCAGCGCCAATGGGAGGACGGGAGCTTTCTTT. This sequence encodes CSANGRTGAFF.

The V and J genes are TRBV5-1 and TRBJ1-2; 11 bases are a match to TRBD1. Trimming removed 0 bases from V and 8 bases from J; junction bases left unmatched: 9. Germline CDR1 SGHRS, CDR2 YFSETQ. The CDR3 length is 16 residues. The CDR3 protein is CASSLEGTGGPGGYTF. Written as DNA, the CDR3 is TGCGCCAGCAGCTTGGAAGGGACAGGGGGGCCGGGAGGCTACACCTTC.

This clone was seen just once. The V gene is TRBV6-6, the J gene TRBJ1-2; D possibly corresponds to TRBD1 (5 bases). CDR1 is MNHNY, CDR2 SVGAGI, per germline (reference sequence). The ends were cut back, 7 bases at V and 6 bases at J, with 24 bases in the middle. The CDR3 spans 16 residues. CDR3 nucleotides: TGTGCCAGCACCACCCAGGGCAGGGCACCCTCCGATGGCTACACCTTC. Amino acid sequence: CASTTQGRAPSDGYTF.

The rearrangement links TRBV7-9 to TRBJ2-5, with D tentatively TRBD1 (5 bases). This CDR3 has 16 amino acids. Germline-derived CDR1 and CDR2 are SEHNR and FQNEAQ (reference sequence). Deletions cut 1 base from V and 2 bases from J, with 14 bases between. The CDR3 protein is CASSLERGAIQETQYF. CDR3 sequence (DNA): TGTGCCAGCAGCTTAGAAAGGGGCGCCATTCAAGAGACCCAGTACTTC.

In its sample, this clone was seen a few times. This sequence joins TRBV19 and TRBJ1-1; D is possibly TRBD1 (6 bases). V lost 9 bases to trimming and J lost 6 bases, with 14 bases between them. The CDR3 sequence is 12 residues long. Germline V gene lookup returns CDR1 LNHDA and CDR2 SQIVND (reference sequence). In DNA, the CDR3 is TGTGCCAGCGAAATCACAGGGTCTGAAGCTTTCTTT. It specifies CASEITGSEAFF.

The chain joins TRBV7-9 to TRBJ2-3; 7 positions agree with TRBD2. Germline CDR1 is SEHNR and CDR2 is FQNEAQ (reference sequence). V dropped 5 bases and J dropped 1; count of bases not matched to a gene: 9. The CDR3 contains 16 residues. The CDR3 spells CASSPPTGGRTDTQYF. The CDR3, as DNA: TGTGCCAGCAGCCCCCCGACGGGAGGTCGCACAGATACGCAGTATTTT.

This chain uses TRBV6-5 with TRBJ1-2; 10 bases are a match to TRBD1. Trimming removed 5 bases from V and 7 bases from J; junction bases left unmatched: 10. This CDR3 spans 15 amino acids. Germline V gene sequence: CDR1 MNHEY, CDR2 SVGAGI. The CDR3 sequence: CASSTPGTGDRGYTF. The CDR3 DNA follows: TGTGCCAGCAGTACCCCCGGGACAGGGGATCGTGGCTACACCTTC.

This chain uses TRBV4-2 with TRBJ2-1, with a possible D match to TRBD2 (6 bases). Trimming removed 1 base from V and 6 bases from J, with 13 bases in between. The CDR3 has 15 amino acids. From germline, CDR1 is LGHNA and CDR2 YNFKEQ. CDR3 protein: CASSQAGVASNEQFF. CDR3 DNA: TGTGCCAGCAGCCAAGCGGGAGTAGCTAGCAATGAGCAGTTCTTC.

The chain employs TRBV28 and TRBJ2-7; weak D call: TRBD2 (5 bases). The germline gives CDR1 MDHEN, CDR2 SYDVKM. V lost 6 bases to trimming and J lost 2 bases, with 14 bases between them. The CDR3 spans 14 residues. DNA for the CDR3: TGTGCCAGCAGCCCGAGGGAAGGTCCCTACGAGCAGTACTTC. Protein product: CASSPREGPYEQYF. Full variable domain (rest looked up from reference TRBV28 and TRBJ2-7): DVKVTQSSRYLVKRTGEKVFLECVQDMDHENMFWYRQDPGLGLRLIYFSYDVKMKEKGDIPEGYSVSREKKERFSLILESASTNQTSMYLCASSPREGPYEQYFGPGTRLTVT.

This CDR3 is CASSALDSSGANVLTF. As DNA, the CDR3 is TGTGCCAGCAGTGCCCTTGACAGCTCTGGGGCCAACGTCCTGACTTTC. V is TRBV28 and J is TRBJ2-6; tentative D call: TRBD1 (5 bases). The CDR3 contains 16 residues. The V end lost 5 bases, the J end lost 0 bases, and 11 bases lay between the germline ends. From germline, CDR1 is MDHEN and CDR2 SYDVKM.

The chain couples TRBV27 to TRBJ2-6; D not certain. CDR1 is MNHEY, CDR2 SMNVEV, per germline (reference sequence). V was trimmed by 3 bases and J by 2 bases, leaving 5 bases between them. The CDR3 totals 14 residues. In DNA form, the CDR3 reads TGTGCCAGCAGTTTTTCGGCTGGGGCCAACGTCCTGACTTTC. Residues: CASSFSAGANVLTF.

V and J are TRBV6-1 and TRBJ1-5; possibly TRBD1 for D (5 bases). The CDR3 spans 15 residues. V lost 7 bases and J lost 0, with 13 bases in between. Germline V gene sequence: CDR1 MNHNS, CDR2 SASEGT. The CDR3 DNA sequence: TGTGCCAGCACCACGTGGACAAATAGCAATCAGCCCCAGCATTTT. Protein product: CASTTWTNSNQPQHF.

The chain joins TRBV5-1 to TRBJ1-6, with 8 bases matching TRBD1. The length of the CDR3 is 14 residues. The V gene's germline CDR1 is SGHRS and CDR2 YFSETQ. The junction had 7 bases not matched to a gene; V was cut back by 7 bases and J by 7 bases. CDR3 nucleotides: TGCGCCAGCTTCGACAGGGGAAAAAATTCACCCCTCCACTTT. Protein: CASFDRGKNSPLHF. Full variable domain (outside the CDR3, taken from reference TRBV5-1 and TRBJ1-6): KAGVTQTPRYLIKTRGQQVTLSCSPISGHRSVSWYQQTPGQGLQFLFEYFSETQRNKGNFPGRFSGRQFSNSRSEMNVSTLELGDSALYLCASFDRGKNSPLHFGNGTRLTVT.

The chain links TRBV27 to TRBJ2-2; possible D gene TRBD2, 6 bases. Germline loops: CDR1 MNHEY, CDR2 SMNVEV (reference sequence). Between the trimmed V and J ends, which lost 0 bases and 6 bases, there was a span of 8 bases. The CDR3 spans 14 residues. CDR3 residues: CASSLSLAPGELFF. The CDR3 nucleotides read TGTGCCAGCAGTTTATCTCTAGCGCCCGGGGAGCTGTTTTTT.

The V and J genes are TRBV19 and TRBJ1-2, with TRBD1 identical over 9 bases. The trim removed 6 bases at V and 4 bases at J, leaving 12 bases unmatched. Germline lookup yields CDR1 LNHDA and CDR2 SQIVND (reference sequence). This CDR3 has 16 residues. CDR3: CASSNPGTGWSYGYTF. In DNA, the CDR3 is TGTGCCAGTAGCAACCCCGGGACAGGGTGGAGCTATGGCTACACCTTC.